This T cell receptor (beta chain) stems from a study of identical twins. Regarding the study as a whole: Twin pairs had excess sharing that was weaker in beta out-of-frame sequences. Within monozygotic twins, out-of-frame TCR alpha sharing was underestimated by the models.

This clonotype was detected ten times or more. The antigen remains undetermined. The donor group consisted entirely of healthy Caucasians. Unique molecular identifiers were in the cDNA, with template-switch universal primer binding. TCRdb ran MiXCR on the 5' RACE reads and lists one entry per CDR3 protein. Found here are 1.5 million to 2 million distinct CDR3 sequences, around 33% of them singletons; the top ten hold about 0.27%. From germline, CDR1 is SGHRS and CDR2 YFSETQ. Trimming stripped 2 bases from V and 1 base from J, with 6 bases between. This CDR3 is 13 amino acids long. The sequence derives from a newborn girl in good health. The sequenced sample consisted of cord blood. The chain links TRBV5-1 to TRBJ2-5; the D is unclear. CDR3: CASSFTFQETQYF. The CDR3 bases are TGCGCCAGCAGCTTTACGTTCCAAGAGACCCAGTACTTC.